The clone carrying this T cell receptor beta chain showed up just a few times. Its antigen is currently unknown. The data originate from a study of T-cell reconstitution after alpha-beta-depleted transplantation in children. Per the germline V gene, CDR1 is SNHLY and CDR2 is FYNNEI. Trimming took 10 bases from V and 9 from J, leaving 24 bases between them. The length of the CDR3 is 14 residues. Preparation of the TCRbeta library used unique molecular identifiers. TCRdb re-called the PCR reads with MiXCR, one entry per CDR3 protein. This table has 120,000 to 150,000 distinct CDR3 sequences, 8.5% to 10% appearing once. Regarding the study as a whole: At day 60, the high TCRbeta diversity found in some patients originated from recipient T cells and thymic progenitors that had survived. Diversity and T-cell counts at one year after transplant derived mostly from new T cells.

The sequence was collected from a female patient aged 2 to 10 who had a stem cell transplant for congenital amegakaryocytic thrombocytopenia, so the T cells may come from the graft donor. The specimen was PBMCs, mostly from graft donor cells, collected 180 days after TCRalphabeta/CD19-depleted stem cell transplant. The rearrangement joins TRBV2 to TRBJ2-5; possible D gene TRBD2, 5 bases. The CDR3 DNA follows: TGTGCCACCGAGGCGGTGGGAGTCCAATCGTCCCAGTACTTC. Its protein product is CATEAVGVQSSQYF.